This entry concerns a single TCR beta chain. This record comes from a study of T-cell memory formation after mild COVID-19. TCRdb reprocessed the 5' RACE reads with MiXCR, giving one entry per CDR3 protein. Of around 340,000 distinct CDR3 sequences detected, roughly an eighth appear once; the ten largest clones hold around 22%. The germline gives CDR1 MGHRA, CDR2 YSYEKL. Losses at the gene ends were 5 bases for V and 3 bases for J; bases not matched to a gene: 4. The CDR3 spans 14 residues. The TCR was taken from a man younger than 30 who had mild COVID-19 (a few samples of this study predate the infection). Cell type and time point are not known. V is TRBV4-1 and J is TRBJ2-7, with 10 bases lining up with TRBD2. Source material: PBMCs or a T cell subset sorted from them (not recorded which). This CDR3 is CASSNGLADYEQYV. For the CDR3, the DNA is TGCGCCAGCAGCAACGGACTAGCGGACTACGAGCAGTACGTC.